These 20 T cell receptor delta chains were sequenced from one sample in a study of gamma-delta chains in newborns, infants, children. TCRdb re-called clones from the reads via CATT. Among some 3,500 delta-chain clones, 0.6% to 0.7% were seen once, and the ten largest hold more than 12%. The sample taken for sequencing was blood. The receptors were gathered from a child who was a newborn, infant or young child, either healthy, febrile or measles-vaccinated (not recorded which).

This clone has more than one count but fewer than ten. A much larger clone is a single base away; this may be a read error. This sample includes further DNA sequences coding for the same CDR3. The J gene is TRDJ3, the V gene TRDV2; 11 bases are a match to TRDD3. The germline V gene encodes CDR1 GEAIGNYY and CDR2 EKD. This CDR3 is built from 18 residues. CDR3 coding DNA: TGTGCCTGCGACACCCTTGGGGGATACGCCTGGGACACCCGACAGATGTTTTTC. Its translation is CACDTLGGYAWDTRQMFF.

This clone was recorded a few times. The amino acid sequence in TCRdb belongs to a much larger clone and departs from this DNA's translation at residue 3, likely a sequencing read error; the sequence shown is translated from the DNA. CDR3 in DNA: TGTGCCCGTGATGCCCTACTGGGGGACACCGATAAACTCATCTTT. Amino acids: CARDALLGDTDKLIF. This chain links TRDV2 with TRDJ1; 8 bases map to TRDD3. Per the germline V gene, CDR1 is GEAIGNYY and CDR2 is EKD. The CDR3 is 15 residues long.

By share, this clone ranks as medium-sized. Other DNA sequences from this sample encode an identical CDR3 as well. CDR3 sequence: CACDTGGYSGKLIF. CDR3 in DNA: TGTGCCTGTGACACCGGGGGATACTCGGGTAAACTCATCTTT. The V gene is TRDV2, the J gene TRDJ1, with 9 bases matching TRDD3. Germline V lookup: CDR1 GEAIGNYY, CDR2 EKD. The V and J ends lost 0 bases and 7 bases, in that order; junction bases with no gene match: 5. The CDR3 runs to 14 residues.

With respect to this clone: TCRdb records a much larger clone's protein for this DNA, with a difference at residue 4 that likely arises from a read error; the protein given is the translation of the DNA. This chain uses TRDV2 with TRDJ3, with TRDD3 matching over 10 bases. CDR1 GEAIGNYY and CDR2 EKD come from the germline V gene. The CDR3 covers 18 residues. Here the CDR3 reads CACGTGGYAAWDTRQMFF. CDR3 in DNA: TGTGCCTGTGGCACCGGGGGATACGCAGCCTGGGACACCCGACAGATGTTTTTC.

This clone has more than one count but fewer than ten. A far larger clone is off by one base, so a read error is likely. The sample holds other DNA sequences that translate to the same CDR3. This rearrangement joins TRDV2 to TRDJ3; TRDD3 matches 11 bases. With V trimmed by 4 bases and J by 0 bases, 13 bases remained unmatched. CDR3 size: 21 residues. From germline, CDR1 is GEAIGNYY and CDR2 EKD. The CDR3 here is CACDTPHGGYGSSWDTRQMFF. The CDR3 region has the DNA TGTGCCTGTGATACACCCCATGGGGGATACGGGAGCTCCTGGGACACCCGACAGATGTTTTTC.

This clone was seen more than once but under ten times. Translating this DNA gives a protein that differs at residue 9 from the TCRdb one, which belongs to a much larger clone; a read error is likely, and the protein shown is this translation. CDR3 sequence (DNA): TGTGCAGCAAGAGTGGGGGACCCATCGTCTCACACCGATAAACTCATCTTT. The encoded protein is CAARVGDPSSHTDKLIF. The chain joins TRAV29/DV5 to TRDJ1, with TRDD3 matching 7 bases. Unmatched junction bases numbered 13, after V lost 2 bases and J lost 0 bases. There are 17 residues in the CDR3. Germline V lookup: CDR1 NSMFDY, CDR2 ISSIKDK.

This clone was counted only a few times. A far larger clone differs by one base, so this is likely a read error. The sample carries other DNA sequences with the same CDR3. The DNA for the CDR3 is TGTGCCTGCGTCCTCAAGGGTGGGGTGACAGCACAACTCTTCTTT. Translating it yields CACVLKGGVTAQLFF. The genes are TRDV2 and TRDJ2; the D gene is possibly TRDD3 (5 bases). V was cut by 7 bases and J by 3 bases, with 17 bases left in between. This CDR3 spans 15 amino acids. The germline V gene has CDR1 GEAIGNYY and CDR2 EKD.

About this clone: A far larger clone is one base from this, pointing to a likely read error. The same CDR3 arises from other DNA sequences in this sample as well. This chain uses TRDV2 with TRDJ3; 9 bases match TRDD3. With 7 bases clipped from V and 0 bases from J, the junction kept 9 bases outside the gene matches. The CDR3 covers 18 residues. CDR1 is GEAIGNYY and CDR2 is EKD in the germline V gene. CDR3 DNA: TGTGCCTGCGATCACACTGGGGGAAGCTCCTGGGACACCCGACAGATGTTTTTC. Translated: CACDHTGGSSWDTRQMFF.

This clone turned up a few times. The likely explanation is a read error, given a far larger clone one base away. The gene calls are TRDV2 and TRDJ3; 8 bases agree with TRDD3. Germline-derived CDR1 and CDR2 are GEAIGNYY and EKD. This CDR3 comprises 19 residues. The J segment lost 0 bases and the V segment lost 1 base, leaving 7 bases of the junction unmatched. The CDR3, as DNA: TGTGCCTGTGACACTGGGGGATCCAAGAGCTCCTGGGACACCCGACAGATGTTTTTC. Protein product: CACDTGGSKSSWDTRQMFF.

This clone has only a few counts. A read error likely explains why the TCRdb protein, taken from a much larger clone, differs from this DNA's translation at residue 13; the protein shown is translated from the DNA. This chain joins TRDV2 and TRDJ3; TRDD3 matches 12 bases. The germline gives CDR1 GEAIGNYY, CDR2 EKD. The CDR3 contains 18 residues. The CDR3 region is CACDKILGDTWDARQMFF. CDR3 in DNA: TGTGCCTGTGACAAAATACTGGGGGATACCTGGGACGCCCGACAGATGTTTTTC.

This clone was counted between two and nine times. The TCRdb record carries a much larger clone's protein, which differs from this DNA's translation at residue 8; a read error is the likely cause, and the protein listed here is the DNA translation. This chain uses TRDV2 with TRDJ3; a weak D match, TRDD3 (5 bases). This CDR3 contains 18 residues. CDR1 is GEAIGNYY and CDR2 is EKD in the germline V gene. Trimming pared 3 bases from V and 0 bases from J, leaving 14 bases between. CDR3 region: CACDFTGALSWDTRQMFF. CDR3 nucleotide sequence: TGTGCCTGTGACTTCACGGGGGCACTCTCCTGGGACACCCGACAGATGTTTTTC.

This clone was observed a few times. TCRdb pairs this DNA with a much larger clone's protein that differs at residue 11, likely a read error; the protein shown was translated from the DNA. The genes are TRAV29/DV5 and TRDJ3, with D maybe TRDD3 (5 bases). The germline V gene has CDR1 NSMFDY and CDR2 ISSIKDK. CDR3 length: 14 residues. The CDR3 loop is CAARFTWDTRRMFF. In nucleotides, the CDR3 is TGTGCAGCAAGATTTACCTGGGACACCCGACGGATGTTTTTC.

Concerning this clone: This DNA's translation differs at residue 10 from TCRdb's protein, which comes from a much larger clone; a read error is likely, and the protein shown is translated from the DNA. This chain connects TRDV1 to TRDJ1; D is unresolved. The CDR3 is made up of 13 amino acids. Looked up from germline, CDR1 is TSWWSYY and CDR2 is QGS. CDR3 residues: CALGELPTDRLIF. The CDR3 region has the DNA TGTGCTCTTGGGGAACTACCGACCGATAGACTCATCTTT.

As to this clone: A far more abundant clone sits one base away, making this likely a read error. No DNA is shown, since the ends of the CDR3 on it are uncertain; the CDR3 is the one TCRdb lists. This CDR3 is also generated by other DNA sequences in the sample. The chain uses TRDV2 and TRDJ3; the table calls TRDD3, which could not be checked here. The length of the CDR3 is 18 amino acids, counting both ends. Germline CDR1 is GEAIGNYY and CDR2 is EKD. The CDR3 protein is CACDTWGIGSWDTRQMFF.

About this clone itself: One base separates it from a far larger clone, so it is likely a read error. The genes are TRDV2 and TRDJ3, with 12 bases matching TRDD3. The CDR3 runs to 19 residues. In germline, CDR1 is GEAIGNYY, CDR2 EKD. The CDR3 coding sequence is TGTGCCTGTGACACCGTACTGGGGGATACCTCCTGGGGCACCCGACAGATGTTTTTC. Translating it yields CACDTVLGDTSWGTRQMFF.

Remarks on this clone: A far larger clone is off by one base, so a read error is likely. The chain is built from TRDV2 and TRDJ3; 10 bases line up with TRDD3. This CDR3 has 23 residues. CDR1 and CDR2 from the germline V gene are GEAIGNYY and EKD. J was trimmed by 0 bases and V by 7 bases; bases with no gene match: 23. CDR3 nucleotides: TGTGCCTGCGACCCTTGGAGGGTACCGGGGGATACGCGCAGCTCCTGGGACACCCGACAGATGTTTTTC. Encoded protein: CACDPWRVPGDTRSSWDTRQMFF.

By frequency in the sample, this clone is large. Additional DNA sequences in this sample encode the identical CDR3. This chain joins TRDV2 and TRDJ1; 11 bases line up with TRDD3. Germline CDR1 reads GEAIGNYY; CDR2 reads EKD. CDR3 length equals 14 residues. V shed 0 bases, J shed 4 bases, and the junction held 0 bases outside the gene matches. As DNA, the CDR3 is TGTGCCTGTGACACCTGGGGGATACGCGATAAACTCATCTTT. This gives the protein CACDTWGIRDKLIF.

In its sample, this clone was seen a few times. TCRdb's protein for this DNA is that of a much larger clone and differs from the translation at residue 6, likely a read error; the protein shown is the DNA translation. The V and J genes are TRDV2 and TRDJ3, with 7 positions matching TRDD3. Germline lookup yields CDR1 GEAIGNYY and CDR2 EKD. V was pared by 0 bases and J by 0 bases, with 4 bases of the junction left unmatched. The CDR3 sequence is 18 residues long. CDR3 nucleotide sequence: TGTGCCTGTGACACCGCACTGGGGAGCTCCTGGGACACCCGACAGATGTTTTTC. Translated, it gives CACDTALGSSWDTRQMFF.

As regards this clone: A read error may account for a junction end that differs from germline. The chain is built from TRDV2 and TRDJ3; 7 bases line up with TRDD3. Per the germline V gene, CDR1 is GEAIGNYY and CDR2 is EKD. The CDR3 is made up of 18 amino acids. This chain's CDR3 is CACDLVVLGSWVTRQMFF. The CDR3 DNA sequence: TGTGCCTGCGACCTCGTCGTACTGGGGTCCTGGGTCACCCGACAGATGTTTTTC.

The sample holds a few counts of this clone. One junction end does not reproduce the germline sequence, and a read error may be involved. This chain connects TRDV2 to TRDJ2; maybe TRDD2 (6 bases). The CDR3 contains 20 residues. Germline V gene lookup returns CDR1 GEAIGNYY and CDR2 EKD. As DNA, the CDR3 is TGTGCCTGTGACAAAATCCTACAACCGGTGAGACTAGCTTTGACGGCACAACTCTTCTTT. Translated, it gives CACDKILQPVRLALTAQLFF.